This is a list of T cell receptor beta chains from one sample in a study of cytomegalovirus exposure and HLA in healthy donors. Repertoires were generated with immunoSEQ multiplex PCR, while TCRdb's copy carries only in-frame clones and drops some. In the table there are approximately 150,000 clones, approximately 80% of which are singletons. Sequencing used PBMCs. Receptors were obtained from a woman under 30 in good health and CMV-seronegative. Both conserved end residues are part of each CDR3. The D gene is left open where the match is weak. The size of a clone is reported for some rows only, either as once, few or many, or as a class for expanded clones.

cdr3_length	d_call	j_call	clone_size	v_call	cdr3_nt	cdr3_aa
14	TRBD2	TRBJ2-3	-	TRBV5-1	TGCGCCAGCAGCTTGGGGACTAGCGCAGATACGCAGTATTTT	CASSLGTSADTQYF
15	TRBD1	TRBJ1-1	-	TRBV27	TGTGCCAGCAGTTTGAGAGGGGGCGGATTTAGTGAAGCTTTCTTT	CASSLRGGGFSEAFF
17	-	TRBJ2-1	-	TRBV16	TGTGCCAGCAGCCAATCGTTATCTAGCGTAAGGACGGGTGAGCAGTTCTTC	CASSQSLSSVRTGEQFF
13	-	TRBJ2-1	-	TRBV6-5	TGTGCCAGCACCTCAGACACAGGGAATGAGCAGTTCTTC	CASTSDTGNEQFF
13	-	TRBJ1-6	-	TRBV30	TGTGCCCTCAACCGCGTTGATAATTCACCCCTCCACTTT	CALNRVDNSPLHF
15	-	TRBJ2-5	once	TRBV5-1	TGCGCCAGCAGCTTGTTGAGAGTACCTGAGGAGACCCAGTACTTC	CASSLLRVPEETQYF
16	TRBD2	TRBJ2-5	few	TRBV5-1	TGCGCCAGCAGCTTGTCGGCGGGAGGGCCGCGAGAGACCCAGTACTTC	CASSLSAGGPRETQYF
15	-	TRBJ2-5	-	TRBV5-1	TGCGCCAGCAGCTTGGCTCTTGGCAGGGATGAGACCCAGTACTTC	CASSLALGRDETQYF
14	-	TRBJ2-7	few	TRBV5-8	TGTGCCAGCAGCTACGGGAGAACCCCCCCGAGGCAGTACTTC	CASSYGRTPPRQYF
15	TRBD1	TRBJ1-5	-	TRBV5-6	TGTGCCAGCAGCCTTTTCGACAGGGGCAATCAGCCCCAGCATTTT	CASSLFDRGNQPQHF
17	TRBD2	TRBJ2-5	-	TRBV5-4	TGTGCCAGCAGCGCTGGGACTAGCGGGAGGGCCAGGGAGACCCAGTACTTC	CASSAGTSGRARETQYF
13	-	TRBJ2-3	-	TRBV6-5	TGTGCCAGCAGTGAATCTGCGGAGAATACGCAGTATTTT	CASSESAENTQYF
13	-	TRBJ2-5	once	TRBV29-1	TGCAGCGTCGACGGACAGCTCCTGGAGACCCAGTACTTC	CSVDGQLLETQYF
13	TRBD2	TRBJ2-3	-	TRBV19	TGTGCCAGTAGTGCCGGACTAGCGGGAACGCAGTATTTT	CASSAGLAGTQYF
15	TRBD2	TRBJ2-7	-	TRBV6-5	TGTGCCAGCAGTTACTCGATGGGAGGGACCTACGAGCAGTACTTC	CASSYSMGGTYEQYF
15	TRBD2	TRBJ2-7	-	TRBV11-2	TGTGCCAGCAGACCAGGGACTAGCGGGAGCTACGAGCAGTACTTC	CASRPGTSGSYEQYF
16	TRBD2	TRBJ2-3	-	TRBV5-1	TGCGCCAGCAGCTTGGGGGCTAGCGGGAGCACAGATACGCAGTATTTT	CASSLGASGSTDTQYF
15	-	TRBJ2-3	-	TRBV12-5	TGTGCTAGTGGATTCGCCATAGGGGGCACAGATACGCAGTATTTT	CASGFAIGGTDTQYF
11	-	TRBJ2-7	few	TRBV6-5	TGTGCCAGCGCTCGGGGGTACGAGCAGTACTTC	CASARGYEQYF
13	TRBD2	TRBJ2-3	-	TRBV6-4	TGTGCCACCGCTAGCGGGAGCACAGATACGCAGTATTTT	CATASGSTDTQYF
16	-	TRBJ2-3	-	TRBV4-2	TGTGCCAGCAGCCAAGAAACGGCGAGCGGGCCAGATACGCAGTATTTT	CASSQETASGPDTQYF
16	-	TRBJ1-1	-	TRBV5-4	TGTGCCAGCAGCTTGGAGCGTATGGGTCCAGAGAATGAAGCTTTCTTT	CASSLERMGPENEAFF
15	-	TRBJ2-3	-	TRBV18	TGTGCCAGCTCACCAGGGACGGGGGTGGAAGATACGCAGTATTTT	CASSPGTGVEDTQYF
16	-	TRBJ2-1	-	TRBV19	TGTGCCAGTAGTGAGGGTCTAGCCGGCGCGGCGGGTGAGCAGTTCTTC	CASSEGLAGAAGEQFF
16	TRBD2	TRBJ2-5	-	TRBV5-6	TGTGCCAGCAGCTCTGGCGGGAGGGTATGGTCAGAGACCCAGTACTTC	CASSSGGRVWSETQYF
14	-	TRBJ2-5	once	TRBV15	TGTGCCACCAGCAGAGAACTAGACCAAGAGACCCAGTACTTC	CATSRELDQETQYF
13	-	TRBJ1-1	-	TRBV6-1	TGTGCCATTAGCCGGGACAAAGACACTGAAGCTTTCTTT	CAISRDKDTEAFF
15	-	TRBJ1-1	-	TRBV9	TGTGCCAGCAGCGTAGGAGGGCCGATAGGGACTGAAGCTTTCTTT	CASSVGGPIGTEAFF
15	-	TRBJ2-3	-	TRBV4-1	TGCGCCAGCAGCCAAGAGGGCAGGGACACAGATACGCAGTATTTT	CASSQEGRDTDTQYF
15	-	TRBJ1-2	-	TRBV11-2	TGTGCCAGCAGCTTAGATCATAGTTCGTGGGGCGGCTACACCTTC	CASSLDHSSWGGYTF
12	-	TRBJ2-1	once	TRBV28	TGTGCCAGCAGTTCCCGCCCGGGGGAGCAGTTCTTC	CASSSRPGEQFF
14	TRBD2	TRBJ2-7	-	TRBV5-4	TGTGCCAGCAGTTTAGCGGGCCCAGCCTACGAGCAGTACTTC	CASSLAGPAYEQYF
11	-	TRBJ1-1	few	TRBV30	TGTGCCTGGCAGGGTGACACTGAAGCTTTCTTT	CAWQGDTEAFF
13	TRBD1	TRBJ1-1	-	TRBV5-5	TGTGCCAGCAGCTCGGACAGGGTACTCGTAGCTTTCTTT	CASSSDRVLVAFF
15	-	TRBJ1-1	-	TRBV23-1	TGCGCCAGCAGTCAAGGTAACGACAGACGAACTGAAGCTTTCTTT	CASSQGNDRRTEAFF
13	-	TRBJ2-5	-	TRBV2	TGTGCCAGCAGTGCGGGACTTTTGGAGACCCAGTACTTC	CASSAGLLETQYF
14	-	TRBJ1-5	few	TRBV28	TGTGCCAGCAGTTCAACAGGCTCCAATCAGCCCCAGCATTTT	CASSSTGSNQPQHF